These T cell receptor beta chains were read from a single sample in a study of T cell responses to AZD1222 COVID-19 vaccine. Produced via immunoSEQ multiplex PCR; TCRdb's table is partial and in-frame only. The sample includes about 100,000 clones, 70% to 90% of them seen just once. The sample here was peripheral blood, taken on day 0 of AZD1222 vaccination. These receptors were taken from an adult in good health. CDR3s include the opening cysteine and the closing phenylalanine or tryptophan. A D gene is named only where the DNA matches it firmly. Clone sizes are given selectively: once, few, many, or a class where the clone is expanded.

clone size | J gene | D gene | V gene | CDR3 protein | CDR3 DNA
NA | TRBJ1-1 | TRBD1 | TRBV3-1/TRBV3-2 | CASQGTGGTEAFF | TGTGCCAGTCAGGGGACAGGGGGCACTGAAGCTTTCTTT
NA | TRBJ1-2 | NA | TRBV2 | CASRAQGEGGYTF | TGTGCCAGCAGGGCCCAGGGAGAAGGGGGCTACACCTTC
NA | TRBJ1-2 | NA | TRBV27 | CASSSRRGDGYTF | TGTGCCAGCAGTTCCCGCCGGGGCGATGGCTACACCTTC
once | TRBJ2-7 | NA | TRBV5-1 | CASSLTTQRVLSEQYF | TGCGCCAGCAGCTTGACTACTCAGCGTGTCTTGTCCGAGCAGTACTTC
NA | TRBJ2-3 | TRBD1 | TRBV9 | CASSVGHRGLTDTQYF | TGTGCCAGCAGCGTAGGTCACAGGGGCCTCACAGATACGCAGTATTTT
NA | TRBJ1-4 | TRBD1 | TRBV5-1 | CASSLSPTGLLEKLFF | TGCGCCAGCAGCCTATCCCCGACAGGGTTGCTGGAAAAACTGTTTTTT
once | TRBJ2-1 | TRBD2 | TRBV30 | CAWVPLPGTSGRFNNEQFF | TGTGCCTGGGTTCCACTTCCCGGGACTAGCGGGAGGTTCAACAATGAGCAGTTCTTC
NA | TRBJ2-3 | NA | TRBV5-1 | CASGLAASTDTQYF | TGCGCCAGCGGACTGGCCGCTAGCACAGATACGCAGTATTTT
NA | TRBJ1-3 | NA | TRBV5-1 | CASRRAYSGNTIYF | TGCGCCAGCAGGCGGGCCTACTCTGGAAACACCATATATTTT
NA | TRBJ2-5 | NA | TRBV19 | CASSISSLGEPYQETQYF | TGTGCCAGTAGTATCTCTAGTTTGGGGGAGCCGTACCAAGAGACCCAGTACTTC
NA | TRBJ2-5 | NA | TRBV3-1/TRBV3-2 | CASSQRRVPETQYF | TGTGCCAGCAGCCAAAGAAGGGTACCGGAGACTCAGTACTTC
once | TRBJ1-5 | NA | TRBV6-1 | CASSEIWLPISNQPQHF | TGTGCCAGCAGTGAGATTTGGCTGCCCATTAGCAATCAGCCCCAGCATTTT
NA | TRBJ2-2 | NA | TRBV27 | CASTSPGVAGELFF | TGTGCCAGCACCTCTCCAGGGGTGGCCGGGGAGCTGTTTTTT
NA | TRBJ1-5 | TRBD1 | TRBV2 | CASSAGGFSNQPQHF | TGTGCCAGCAGTGCAGGGGGCTTTAGCAATCAGCCCCAGCATTTT
NA | TRBJ2-1 | TRBD2 | TRBV3-1/TRBV3-2 | CASSHKRGLATYNEQFF | TGTGCCAGCAGCCACAAAAGGGGACTAGCCACCTACAATGAGCAGTTCTTC
NA | TRBJ2-2 | NA | TRBV28 | CASSLGFRGMAGELFF | TGTGCCAGCAGTTTAGGGTTTAGGGGTATGGCCGGGGAGCTGTTTTTT
NA | TRBJ2-7 | NA | TRBV18 | CASSPPSSEGTYEQYF | TGTGCCAGCTCACCACCGTCCAGCGAGGGAACCTACGAGCAGTACTTC
few | TRBJ1-1 | NA | TRBV5-5 | CASSFLGQGTEAFF | TGTGCCAGCAGCTTCTTGGGGCAGGGCACTGAAGCTTTCTTT
NA | TRBJ1-6 | NA | TRBV4-1 | CASSHFNSPLHF | TGCGCCAGCAGCCATTTTAATTCACCCCTCCACTTT
NA | TRBJ2-2 | NA | TRBV19 | CASSIDHRELFF | TGTGCCAGTAGTATAGACCACCGGGAGCTGTTTTTT
NA | TRBJ2-5 | TRBD2 | TRBV11-3 | CASSRAGGPQETQYF | TGTGCCAGCAGCCGAGCGGGGGGGCCCCAAGAGACCCAGTACTTC
NA | TRBJ2-7 | NA | TRBV7-6 | CASSLYGGGYEQYF | TGTGCCAGCAGCCTCTACGGGGGCGGCTACGAGCAGTACTTC
once | TRBJ2-3 | NA | TRBV4-1 | CASSQDPATQYF | TGCGCCAGCAGCCAAGACCCCGCGACTCAGTATTTT
NA | TRBJ1-1 | TRBD1 | TRBV12-5 | CASADNRGSAAFF | TGTGCTAGTGCCGATAACAGGGGGTCGGCGGCTTTCTTT
once | TRBJ2-5 | TRBD2 | TRBV7-7 | CASSSAGGKETQYF | TGTGCTAGCAGCTCGGCGGGGGGTAAAGAGACCCAGTACTTC
NA | TRBJ2-2 | NA | TRBV3-1/TRBV3-2 | CASSPLTVRELFF | TGTGCCAGCAGCCCCCTAACAGTCCGGGAGCTGTTTTTT
few | TRBJ2-7 | NA | TRBV7-9 | CASSFQTLAEQYF | TGTGCCAGCAGCTTCCAGACCTTGGCCGAGCAGTACTTC
NA | TRBJ1-3 | TRBD1 | TRBV5-1 | CASSLDRVVSGNTIYF | TGCGCCAGCAGCCTGGACAGGGTGGTCTCTGGAAACACCATATATTTT
NA | TRBJ1-2 | TRBD1 | TRBV10-3 | CASNVGTEYGYTF | TGTGCCAGCAACGTTGGGACAGAATATGGCTACACCTTC
NA | TRBJ2-7 | TRBD2 | TRBV7-8 | CASSLEGLAGEGEQYF | TGTGCCAGCAGCTTAGAGGGACTAGCGGGAGAAGGGGAGCAGTACTTC
NA | TRBJ1-1 | TRBD1 | TRBV27 | CASSSRTGNRTTEAFF | TGTGCCAGCAGTTCGCGGACAGGGAATCGGACCACTGAAGCTTTCTTT
NA | TRBJ1-3 | NA | TRBV10-2 | CASSEGETAGNTIYF | TGCGCCAGCAGTGAAGGGGAGACGGCAGGAAACACCATATATTTT
NA | TRBJ2-2 | NA | TRBV12-3/TRBV12-4 | CASSYETGELFF | TGTGCCAGCAGTTATGAAACCGGGGAGCTGTTTTTT
NA | TRBJ2-3 | NA | TRBV18 | CASSPPYSTDTQYF | TGTGCCAGCTCACCCCCTTATAGCACAGATACGCAGTATTTT
NA | TRBJ2-2 | NA | TRBV23-1 | CASSQSGLRGTNTGELFF | TGCGCCAGCAGTCAATCGGGGTTACGGGGGACGAACACCGGGGAGCTGTTTTTT
NA | TRBJ1-2 | NA | TRBV5-6 | CASSLRGRDGYTF | TGTGCCAGCAGCTTGCGGGGGCGCGATGGCTACACCTTC
NA | TRBJ2-7 | NA | TRBV27 | CASSLSYEQYF | TGTGCCAGCAGTTTAAGCTACGAGCAGTACTTC
NA | TRBJ2-3 | NA | TRBV11-2 | CASSLDQATSTDTQYF | TGTGCCAGCAGCTTAGATCAGGCCACGAGCACAGATACGCAGTATTTT
once | TRBJ1-3 | TRBD1 | TRBV7-9 | CASSLARGLSGNTIYF | TGTGCCAGCAGCTTAGCCAGGGGGCTGTCTGGAAACACCATATATTTT
once | TRBJ2-1 | TRBD1 | TRBV4-1 | CASSQDLQGTYNEQFF | TGCGCCAGCAGCCAAGATTTACAGGGGACCTACAATGAGCAGTTCTTC
NA | TRBJ1-1 | NA | TRBV3-1/TRBV3-2 | CASSPLRNTEAFF | TGTGCCAGCAGCCCCCTCAGGAACACTGAAGCTTTCTTT
NA | TRBJ1-2 | NA | TRBV27 | CASSDMGSDGNYGYTF | TGTGCCAGCAGTGATATGGGGTCGGATGGGAACTATGGCTACACCTTC